This record covers a single T cell receptor beta chain. Its antigen is undetermined. The data stem from a study of OX40 agonist ivuxolimab in advanced cancers. Study findings and constraints: Those patients achieving a partial response at 0.1-3.0 mg/kg showed among the lowest clonal expansion.

CDR1 and CDR2 (germline): SGHTA, FQGNSA. V shed 0 bases, J shed 2 bases, and the junction held 3 bases outside the gene matches. The CDR3 is made up of 16 amino acids. Collection of blood occurred at baseline, at cycle 4 day 1, and at cycle 7 day 1. Using immunoSEQ multiplex PCR, the repertoire was profiled, and TCRdb retains in-frame clones only, with some absent. The sample lists over 65,000 clones, about 84% seen once, with roughly 0.44% in the top ten. The chain uses TRBV7-2 and TRBJ2-2, with 7 bases fitting TRBD2. Specimen: CD4+ or CD8+ T cells sorted from blood, collected in a trial of the OX40 agonist ivuxolimab. The receptor was isolated from an adult with an advanced solid tumor such as melanoma, head and neck, liver or kidney cancer. The CDR3: CASSLATSVNTGELFF. DNA for the CDR3: TGTGCCAGCAGCTTAGCAACTAGCGTTAACACCGGGGAGCTGTTTTTT.